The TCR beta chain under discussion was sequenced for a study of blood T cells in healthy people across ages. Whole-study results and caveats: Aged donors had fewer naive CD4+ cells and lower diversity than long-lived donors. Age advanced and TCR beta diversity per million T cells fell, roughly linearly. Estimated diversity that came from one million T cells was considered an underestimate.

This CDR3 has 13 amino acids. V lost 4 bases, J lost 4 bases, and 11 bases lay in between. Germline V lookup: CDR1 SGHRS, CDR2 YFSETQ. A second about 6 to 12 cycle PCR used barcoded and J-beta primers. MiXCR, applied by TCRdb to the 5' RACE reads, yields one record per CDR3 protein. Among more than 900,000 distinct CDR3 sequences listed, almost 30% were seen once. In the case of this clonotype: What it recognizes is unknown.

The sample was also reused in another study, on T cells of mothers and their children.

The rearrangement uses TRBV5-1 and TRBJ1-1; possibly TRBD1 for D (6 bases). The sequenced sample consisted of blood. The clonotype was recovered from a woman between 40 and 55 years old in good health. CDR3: CASSPEGVTEAFF. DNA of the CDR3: TGCGCCAGCAGCCCGGAGGGGGTCACTGAAGCTTTCTTT.